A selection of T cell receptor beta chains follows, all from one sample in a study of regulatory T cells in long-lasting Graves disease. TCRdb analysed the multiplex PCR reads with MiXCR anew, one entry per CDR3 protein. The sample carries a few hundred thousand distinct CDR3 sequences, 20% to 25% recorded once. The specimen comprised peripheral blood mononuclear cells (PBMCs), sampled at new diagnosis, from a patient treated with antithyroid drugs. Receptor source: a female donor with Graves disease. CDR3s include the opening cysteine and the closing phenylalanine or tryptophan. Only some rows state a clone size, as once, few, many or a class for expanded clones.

CDR3: CASSTILAGLSYNEQFF; size: many; length: 17; V: TRBV7-8; J: TRBJ2-1
CDR3: CASSESDRISGNTIYF; size: many; length: 16; V: TRBV6-1; J: TRBJ1-3
CDR3: CSAGVGGVSYNEQFF; size: many; length: 15; V: TRBV20-1; J: TRBJ2-1
CDR3: CSARTSGSSSDTQYF; size: many; length: 15; V: TRBV20-1; J: TRBJ2-3
CDR3: CASSSEWDGLAGYNEQFF; size: .; length: 18; V: TRBV7-9; J: TRBJ2-1
CDR3: CASSLQGGQGGEKLFF; size: many; length: 16; V: TRBV5-1; J: TRBJ1-4
CDR3: CASSPPHLTGNIQYF; size: many; length: 15; V: TRBV18; J: TRBJ2-4
CDR3: CASSYQGGTGAYNEQFF; size: many; length: 17; V: TRBV7-3; J: TRBJ2-1
CDR3: CASSLGTGGRNTIYF; size: many; length: 15; V: TRBV12-3/TRBV12-4; J: TRBJ1-3
CDR3: CASSLLRGRETQYF; size: many; length: 14; V: TRBV27; J: TRBJ2-5
CDR3: CASSEFGTGSEQYF; size: many; length: 14; V: TRBV6-1; J: TRBJ2-7
CDR3: CASSLAGGSEQYF; size: many; length: 13; V: TRBV7-9; J: TRBJ2-7
CDR3: CASTGTGSYEQYF; size: many; length: 13; V: TRBV6-1; J: TRBJ2-7
CDR3: CASTDQNEQYF; size: .; length: 11; V: TRBV6-1; J: TRBJ2-7
CDR3: CASSLIGTGSYEQYF; size: .; length: 15; V: TRBV28; J: TRBJ2-7
CDR3: CASSLLPGERAGELFF; size: .; length: 16; V: TRBV27; J: TRBJ2-2
CDR3: CASSERLREGGYEQYF; size: many; length: 16; V: TRBV25-1; J: TRBJ2-7
CDR3: CASSYRDGGNQPQHF; size: .; length: 15; V: TRBV6-9; J: TRBJ1-5
CDR3: CASSSFPGRARFDEQFF; size: .; length: 17; V: TRBV7-3; J: TRBJ2-1
CDR3: CASSDSNPGAEQYF; size: many; length: 14; V: TRBV6-1; J: TRBJ2-7
CDR3: CASSYGFRGDTQYF; size: .; length: 14; V: TRBV6-9; J: TRBJ2-3
CDR3: CASSFTSGETQYF; size: many; length: 13; V: TRBV7-9; J: TRBJ2-5
CDR3: CASSLLPGLAGGSTDTQYF; size: .; length: 19; V: TRBV5-1; J: TRBJ2-3
CDR3: CASSQGRLWGGGHTF; size: .; length: 15; V: TRBV4-1; J: TRBJ1-2
CDR3: CASSYEARGGSPEQFF; size: many; length: 16; V: TRBV6-5; J: TRBJ2-1
CDR3: CASSLSVMNTEAFF; size: .; length: 14; V: TRBV28; J: TRBJ1-1
CDR3: CASSAAGETQYF; size: few; length: 12; V: TRBV19; J: TRBJ2-5
CDR3: CSARGYISREAFF; size: many; length: 13; V: TRBV20-1; J: TRBJ1-1
CDR3: CATSDLGTGETDTQYF; size: many; length: 16; V: TRBV24-1; J: TRBJ2-3
CDR3: CASSRGQGAGEKLFF; size: many; length: 15; V: TRBV28; J: TRBJ1-4
CDR3: CASSPGDRGEQYF; size: many; length: 13; V: TRBV5-6; J: TRBJ2-7
CDR3: CASSPLAGAGELFF; size: .; length: 14; V: TRBV7-6; J: TRBJ2-2
CDR3: CSAREGGVGNTIYF; size: many; length: 14; V: TRBV20-1; J: TRBJ1-3
CDR3: CASSPELYDNEQFF; size: many; length: 14; V: TRBV18; J: TRBJ2-1
CDR3: CSARVDSSNSPLHF; size: many; length: 14; V: TRBV20-1; J: TRBJ1-6
CDR3: CSVAGTVNTEAFF; size: many; length: 13; V: TRBV29-1; J: TRBJ1-1
CDR3: CSARGLAGVLLETQYF; size: .; length: 16; V: TRBV20-1; J: TRBJ2-5
CDR3: CASSLFSEDGYTF; size: .; length: 13; V: TRBV5-1; J: TRBJ1-2
CDR3: CSGGAGSNEQFF; size: .; length: 12; V: TRBV20-1; J: TRBJ2-1
CDR3: CASSYVASANTGELFF; size: .; length: 16; V: TRBV5-4; J: TRBJ2-2
CDR3: CASSLVGVTEAFF; size: many; length: 13; V: TRBV5-1; J: TRBJ1-1
CDR3: CSARDGQRNTEAFF; size: many; length: 14; V: TRBV20-1; J: TRBJ1-1
CDR3: CASSQDRSGYGYTF; size: few; length: 14; V: TRBV4-3; J: TRBJ1-2
CDR3: CASSFKPGGGSPLHF; size: many; length: 15; V: TRBV7-2; J: TRBJ1-6
CDR3: CASSLVSGEKLFF; size: .; length: 13; V: TRBV14; J: TRBJ1-4
CDR3: CASSQRTGFSNQPQHF; size: .; length: 16; V: TRBV4-1; J: TRBJ1-5
CDR3: CASSVVVGTNEQFF; size: .; length: 14; V: TRBV9; J: TRBJ2-1
CDR3: CASRPYSMQGHYGYTF; size: many; length: 16; V: TRBV19; J: TRBJ1-2
CDR3: CASSFWTSGVSGEQFF; size: once; length: 16; V: TRBV28; J: TRBJ2-1
CDR3: CASSQWQGVEQYF; size: many; length: 13; V: TRBV3-1; J: TRBJ2-7
CDR3: CASSQLLRAPEAFF; size: many; length: 14; V: TRBV4-3; J: TRBJ1-1
CDR3: CASSADRGEEKLFF; size: .; length: 14; V: TRBV9; J: TRBJ1-4
CDR3: CASSLARAEQETQYF; size: many; length: 15; V: TRBV11-2; J: TRBJ2-5
CDR3: CASKSAGGYNEQFF; size: many; length: 14; V: TRBV27; J: TRBJ2-1
CDR3: CASSLEPGQFSPLHF; size: many; length: 15; V: TRBV11-2; J: TRBJ1-6
CDR3: CASSSLLGWETQYF; size: many; length: 14; V: TRBV7-2; J: TRBJ2-5
CDR3: CASTGTSRNEQFF; size: few; length: 13; V: TRBV7-9; J: TRBJ2-1
CDR3: CASSTYQGQETQYF; size: many; length: 14; V: TRBV27; J: TRBJ2-5
CDR3: CASRDTGNTEAFF; size: .; length: 13; V: TRBV6-2/TRBV6-3; J: TRBJ1-1